This is a list of T cell receptor beta chains from one sample in a study of shared clonotypes between healthy human individuals. Using immunoSEQ multiplex PCR, the repertoire was profiled, and TCRdb retains in-frame clones only, with some absent. The table shows 1.6 million or so clones, with around 97% occurring only once. The source material was naive CD4+ T cells sorted from blood. The receptor source for this set is a man aged 25-40 years in good health. CDR3s include the opening cysteine and the closing phenylalanine or tryptophan. The order of the fields is J gene, D gene, V gene, clone size, CDR3 DNA, CDR3 protein. A D gene is named only where the DNA matches it firmly. Size values are once, few and many counts, or a class for expanded clones, and some rows have none.

J: TRBJ2-1
D: .
V: TRBV7-3
size: .
DNA: TGTGCCAGCAGCTCCACCGCCTATGAAGCGGGTTCCTACAATGAGCAGTTCTTC
CDR3: CASSSTAYEAGSYNEQFF

J: TRBJ2-5
D: TRBD2
V: TRBV15
size: .
DNA: TGTGCCACCCGGCTAGCGGGAGAGACCCAGTACTTC
CDR3: CATRLAGETQYF

J: TRBJ1-4
D: .
V: TRBV29-1
size: .
DNA: TGCAGCGTTGACGGGAATAATGAAAAACTGTTTTTT
CDR3: CSVDGNNEKLFF

J: TRBJ1-2
D: .
V: TRBV12-5
size: few
DNA: TGTGCTAGTGGTTTGGTAGGGCAGCCTGGCTACACCTTC
CDR3: CASGLVGQPGYTF

J: TRBJ1-1
D: TRBD1
V: TRBV18
size: .
DNA: TGTGCCAGCTCACCATCTTTCCAGGGGGGCACTGAAGCTTTCTTT
CDR3: CASSPSFQGGTEAFF

J: TRBJ2-3
D: .
V: TRBV9
size: .
DNA: TGTGCCAGCAGCCCCAAGGTCAGCACAGATACGCAGTATTTT
CDR3: CASSPKVSTDTQYF

J: TRBJ1-3
D: .
V: TRBV6-1
size: few
DNA: TGTGCCAGCAGTGAAGTCGGAAACACCATATATTTT
CDR3: CASSEVGNTIYF

J: TRBJ2-6
D: .
V: TRBV9
size: .
DNA: TGTGCCAGCAGCGCTCAGGGGTCTGGGGCCAACGTCCTGACTTTC
CDR3: CASSAQGSGANVLTF

J: TRBJ1-5
D: TRBD1
V: TRBV5-4
size: .
DNA: TGTGCCAGCGGGAGGGACAGGGGGCAGCCCCAGCATTTT
CDR3: CASGRDRGQPQHF

J: TRBJ2-1
D: TRBD2
V: TRBV7-6
size: .
DNA: TGTGCCAGCAGCTTAGCGCCTAGCGGGAGGTACTCCTACAATGAGCAGTTCTTC
CDR3: CASSLAPSGRYSYNEQFF

J: TRBJ2-1
D: .
V: TRBV27
size: .
DNA: TGTGCCAGCTCCTACGGGAGAGGGAGCCCCTACAATGAGCAGTTCTTC
CDR3: CASSYGRGSPYNEQFF

J: TRBJ2-4
D: .
V: TRBV11-2
size: .
DNA: TGTGCCAGCAGCCGACACCCGGGACAAGCCAAAAACATTCAGTACTTC
CDR3: CASSRHPGQAKNIQYF

J: TRBJ2-7
D: .
V: TRBV13
size: .
DNA: TGTGCCAGCAGCTTAGGCCTCGGAGGAGCTCCGAACTACGAGCAGTACTTC
CDR3: CASSLGLGGAPNYEQYF